This entry lists 29 T cell receptor beta chains sequenced from one sample in a study of blood T cell repertoires in COVID-19 (dated by TCRdb to the early 2020s). The library was obtained by the immunoSEQ multiplex PCR assay. TCRdb carries this immuneACCESS record with in-frame sequences only. Its versions omit some clonotypes, under half of them owing to an unresolved V gene in the studies checked, with the rest unexplained. The sample table holds under 250,000 clones, of which more than 75% were seen once. The top ten clonotypes cover approximately 5.2% of the sample. Sequencing was done on a sample of peripheral blood. The receptors shown here come from a woman in her seventies with COVID-19, enrolled during active disease.

This chain connects TRBV19 to TRBJ1-2; 8 positions match TRBD1. CDR3 size: 15 residues. CDR1 LNHDA and CDR2 SQIVND come from the germline V gene (reference sequence). The junction had 8 bases not matched to a gene; V was cut back by 4 bases and J by 4 bases. CDR3 amino acids: CASSNPGQGGYGYTF. The CDR3 region has the DNA TGTGCCAGTAGTAATCCCGGACAGGGCGGCTATGGCTACACCTTC. Combining the CDR3 with reference TRBV19 and TRBJ1-2 gives the whole variable domain DGGITQSPKYLFRKEGQNVTLSCEQNLNHDAMYWYRQDPGQGLRLIYYSQIVNDFQKGDIAEGYSVSREKKESFPLTVTSAQKNPTAFYLCASSNPGQGGYGYTFGSGTRLTVV.

The J gene is TRBJ1-1, the V gene TRBV6-5, with 9 positions matching TRBD1. The germline V gene encodes CDR1 MNHEY and CDR2 SVGAGI. V lost 5 bases and J lost 10; bases outside the gene matches: 11. The CDR3 is 14 residues long. This chain's CDR3 is CASSPSTGGKVAFF. CDR3 coding DNA: TGTGCCAGCAGTCCCTCGACAGGGGGGAAGGTAGCTTTCTTT.

This clone occurred a few times. This chain uses TRBV5-5 with TRBJ2-7, with 12 bases fitting TRBD2. The V and J ends lost 0 bases and 1 base, in that order; junction bases with no gene match: 5. CDR1 is SGHKS and CDR2 is YYEKEE in the germline V gene (reference sequence). This CDR3 has 17 amino acids. CDR3 DNA: TGTGCCAGCAGCTTGGAGACTAGCGGGAGTTGGTCCTACGAGCAGTACTTC. Translation gives CASSLETSGSWSYEQYF.

This chain's CDR3 is CASSSYLAGRQETQYF. CDR3 DNA sequence: TGCGCCAGCAGCTCGTACCTAGCGGGAAGGCAAGAGACCCAGTACTTC. This chain connects TRBV5-1 to TRBJ2-5; 9 bases match TRBD2. Per germline, CDR1 SGHRS and CDR2 YFSETQ. The CDR3 spans 16 residues. J gave up 2 bases and V 3 bases, and 8 bases lay outside the gene matches.

V and J are TRBV11-2 and TRBJ2-7; the match to TRBD1 covers 8 bases. This CDR3 comprises 15 residues. The V gene end was trimmed by 5 bases and the J gene end by 4 bases; junction bases not matched to a gene: 10. Germline CDR1 and CDR2: SGHAT and FQNNGV. The CDR3 coding sequence is TGTGCCAGCAGCCTAGGACAGGGAGCGTTTTACGAGCAGTACTTC. Translation: CASSLGQGAFYEQYF.

The J gene is TRBJ2-1, the V gene TRBV11-1, with 9 nucleotides matching TRBD1. The V gene's germline CDR1 is SGHAT and CDR2 FQDESV (reference sequence). Germline trimming cut 5 bases from V and 3 bases from J; bases unmatched to any gene: 5. This CDR3 spans 15 amino acids. The CDR3 DNA reads as TGTGCCAGCAGCGCCGGACAGGGGAACTACAATGAGCAGTTCTTC. Amino acid sequence: CASSAGQGNYNEQFF. Full variable domain (outside the CDR3, taken from reference TRBV11-1 and TRBJ2-1): EAEVAQSPRYKITEKSQAVAFWCDPISGHATLYWYRQILGQGPELLVQFQDESVVDDSQLPKDRFSAERLKGVDSTLKIQPAELGDSAMYLCASSAGQGNYNEQFFGPGTRLTVL.

This clone was detected a few times. The J gene is TRBJ2-7, the V gene TRBV6-2 or TRBV6-3; a weak D match, TRBD2 (5 bases). This CDR3 is built from 12 residues. Trimming removed 2 bases from V and 6 bases from J, with 8 bases in between. Germline assignment: CDR1 MNHEY and CDR2 SVGEGT. The CDR3 protein is CASSYRGPEQYF. The CDR3 DNA reads TGTGCCAGCAGTTACAGAGGGCCCGAGCAGTACTTC.

The chain combines TRBV7-8 with TRBJ2-2, with no clear D. V lost 5 bases to trimming and J lost 4 bases, with 14 bases between them. The CDR3 runs to 15 residues. Germline CDR1 is SGHVS and CDR2 is FQNEAQ. The DNA for the CDR3 is TGTGCCAGCAGCCCTTACTCCCAACCCACCGGGGAGCTGTTTTTT. It is translated as CASSPYSQPTGELFF.

The chain links TRBV11-2 to TRBJ1-1; 8 bases agree with TRBD1. The V segment lost 8 bases and the J segment 6 bases; nucleotides outside the gene matches: 11. CDR3 size: 14 residues. Germline CDR1 and CDR2: SGHAT and FQNNGV. The CDR3 nucleotides are TGTGCCAGCGGAAAAAGGACAGGGCAGGCTGAAGCTTTCTTT. Amino acid sequence: CASGKRTGQAEAFF.

The chain employs TRBV9 and TRBJ1-6; 7 nucleotides line up with TRBD1. Unmatched junction bases numbered 10, after V lost 3 bases and J lost 10 bases. Germline V lookup: CDR1 SGDLS, CDR2 YYNGEE. CDR3 length: 15 residues. The CDR3: CASSDGTVVGSPLHF. CDR3 bases: TGTGCCAGCAGCGATGGGACAGTAGTGGGATCACCCCTCCACTTT.

V is TRBV30 and J is TRBJ1-2, with 9 nucleotides matching TRBD1. Looked up from germline, CDR1 is GTSNPN and CDR2 is SVGIG (reference sequence). V gave up 1 base and J gave up 4 bases; unmatched junction bases: 7. The length of the CDR3 is 15 residues. CDR3 DNA: TGTGCCTGGAGTGGGGGGACAGGGCAACCCTATGGCTACACCTTC. This gives the protein CAWSGGTGQPYGYTF.

The chain couples TRBV5-1 to TRBJ2-1; maybe TRBD1 (6 bases). V lost 4 bases to trimming and J lost 5 bases, with 16 bases between them. This CDR3 has 15 amino acids. CDR1 and CDR2 from the germline V gene are SGHRS and YFSETQ. The CDR3 here is CASSPRGSTHNEQFF. The CDR3 DNA follows: TGCGCCAGCAGCCCCAGGGGTTCAACTCACAATGAGCAGTTCTTC.

V is TRBV5-1 and J is TRBJ2-3, with D possibly being TRBD1 (6 bases). Germline V gene lookup returns CDR1 SGHRS and CDR2 YFSETQ. The germline V and J ends were trimmed by 0 bases and 5 bases, with 10 bases remaining between them. The CDR3 has 14 residues. CDR3 DNA sequence: TGCGCCAGCAGCTTGGGCAGGGGAGAAGATACGCAGTATTTT. Encoded protein: CASSLGRGEDTQYF.

The chain employs TRBV3-1 (or the pseudogene TRBV3-2) and TRBJ1-2; D perhaps matches TRBD1 (5 bases). Per germline, CDR1 LGHDT and CDR2 YNNKEL (reference sequence). The germline V and J ends were trimmed by 6 bases and 4 bases, with 15 bases remaining between them. CDR3 length equals 14 residues. The CDR3 protein is CASSRGWGGYGYTF. The CDR3 bases are TGTGCCAGCAGTCGGGGGTGGGGAGGCTATGGCTACACCTTC.

This chain connects TRBV6-5 to TRBJ2-3; TRBD2 matches at 8 bases. This CDR3 region has 15 residues. The J segment lost 2 bases and the V segment lost 8 bases, leaving 9 bases of the junction unmatched. Germline-derived CDR1 and CDR2 are MNHEY and SVGAGI. This CDR3 is CASPWAGGTTDTQYF. The CDR3 DNA reads as TGTGCCAGCCCGTGGGCGGGAGGCACCACAGATACGCAGTATTTT.

This rearrangement joins TRBV15 to TRBJ1-5, with TRBD1 matching over 7 bases. Germline V lookup: CDR1 LNHNV, CDR2 YYDKDF (reference sequence). V was clipped by 2 bases and J by 7 bases; unmatched bases: 2. The CDR3 totals 13 residues. DNA of the CDR3: TGTGCCACCAGCAGATACAGGGGCCAGCCCCAGCATTTT. It translates to CATSRYRGQPQHF.

The chain is built from TRBV27 and TRBJ1-1, with unresolved D. The V gene's germline CDR1 is MNHEY and CDR2 SMNVEV (reference sequence). Deletions cut 0 bases from V and 9 bases from J, with 11 bases between. The CDR3 contains 13 residues. The CDR3 bases are TGTGCCAGCAGTTTATCGGGAGCGACGCAAGCTTTCTTT. This encodes CASSLSGATQAFF.

The chain recombines TRBV27 with TRBJ1-3; maybe TRBD1 (6 bases). Trimming pared 5 bases from V and 2 bases from J, leaving 13 bases between. The germline V gene encodes CDR1 MNHEY and CDR2 SMNVEV (reference sequence). The CDR3 contains 15 residues. CDR3 DNA sequence: TGTGCCAGCAGTCGACTCGGGACAACTGGAAACACCATATATTTT. Amino acids: CASSRLGTTGNTIYF.

The chain carries TRBV18 and TRBJ1-1, with D possibly matching TRBD1 (5 bases). CDR1 KGHSH and CDR2 LQKENI come from the germline V gene. Trimming cost V 6 bases and J 10 bases, with 24 bases left between them. This CDR3 has 15 amino acids. CDR3 sequence: CASSPGEWQGLGAFF. As DNA, the CDR3 is TGTGCCAGCTCGCCGGGGGAATGGCAGGGCTTAGGAGCTTTCTTT.

About this clone itself: The sample holds other DNA sequences that translate to the same CDR3. The J gene is TRBJ2-2, the V gene TRBV4-3; 11 bases match TRBD2. CDR1 and CDR2 (germline): LGHNA, YSLEER. This CDR3 is 16 amino acids long. Trimming cost V 0 bases and J 4 bases; bases outside gene matches: 1. Written as DNA, the CDR3 is TGCGCCAGCAGCCAAGAGCTAGCGGGAGGCACCGGGGAGCTGTTTTTT. The encoded protein is CASSQELAGGTGELFF.

This chain uses TRBV6-2 or TRBV6-3 with TRBJ1-2; D is unclear. Trimming pared 6 bases from V and 3 bases from J, leaving 14 bases between. The germline V gene has CDR1 MNHEY and CDR2 SVGEGT. The CDR3 is 14 amino acids. Here the CDR3 DNA reads TGTGCCAGCAGCCTCGGAGGGTTTTACTATGGCTACACCTTC. Translating it yields CASSLGGFYYGYTF.

The J gene is TRBJ2-7, the V gene TRBV18; 10 nucleotides line up with TRBD2. J lost 3 bases, V lost 5 bases, and 13 bases had no gene match. Germline CDR1 is KGHSH and CDR2 is LQKENI. This CDR3 spans 17 amino acids. In DNA form, the CDR3 reads TGTGCCAGCTCATTGCTGAGGGCTAGCGGGAGCTTCTACGAGCAGTACTTC. This codes for CASSLLRASGSFYEQYF.

This sequence joins TRBV9 and TRBJ2-3, with D unresolved. The germline CDR1 and CDR2 sequences are SGDLS and YYNGEE. The V end was cut by 7 bases, the J end by 1 base, with 7 bases between. The CDR3 extends over 12 amino acids. CDR3 protein: CASSSRTDTQYF. Written as DNA, the CDR3 is TGTGCCAGCTCCTCTCGCACAGATACGCAGTATTTT.

CDR3 sequence: CSGGLYNEQFF. The CDR3 DNA reads TGCAGCGGGGGACTCTACAATGAGCAGTTCTTC. V is TRBV29-1 and J is TRBJ2-1, with D perhaps TRBD2 (6 bases). The V gene lost 7 bases and the J gene lost 3 bases, with 7 bases spanning the gap. CDR3 size: 11 residues. CDR1 and CDR2 (germline): SQVTM, ANQGSEA.

In its sample, this clone was seen a few times. The V gene is TRBV5-6, the J gene TRBJ2-3, with unresolved D. Germline V gives CDR1 SGHDT, CDR2 YYEEEE. Trimming removed 1 base at V and 0 bases at J, with 3 bases between. The CDR3 extends over 13 amino acids. The DNA of the CDR3 is TGTGCCAGCAGCTTGCAGAGCACAGATACGCAGTATTTT. Its translation: CASSLQSTDTQYF.

This chain joins TRBV11-2 and TRBJ2-7, with D perhaps matching TRBD1 (5 bases). Trimming cost V 1 base and J 5 bases, with 18 bases left between them. The CDR3 has 16 amino acids. Germline V gives CDR1 SGHAT, CDR2 FQNNGV. The CDR3 nucleotides are TGTGCCAGCAGCTTAGTCCGATCCGGCAGGGTCAACGAGCAGTACTTC. Its translation: CASSLVRSGRVNEQYF.

The DNA for the CDR3 is TGCAGCGCCCGACAGGGTGGGGCAGATACGCAGTATTTT. Protein product: CSARQGGADTQYF. This chain connects TRBV29-1 to TRBJ2-3, with TRBD1 identical over 7 bases. Germline CDR1 is SQVTM and CDR2 is ANQGSEA. J lost 4 bases, V lost 7 bases, and 8 bases had no gene match. The CDR3 has 13 residues.

The gene calls are TRBV6-5 and TRBJ1-1; TRBD1 aligns across 7 bases. The J segment lost 2 bases and the V segment lost 0 bases, leaving 6 bases of the junction unmatched. The CDR3 runs to 16 residues. CDR1 and CDR2 (germline): MNHEY, SVGAGI. The CDR3 is CASSYSFAGGNTEAFF. The DNA of the CDR3 is TGTGCCAGCAGTTACTCCTTCGCAGGGGGTAACACTGAAGCTTTCTTT.

The chain couples TRBV27 to TRBJ1-1; TRBD1 aligns across 7 bases. Germline assignment: CDR1 MNHEY and CDR2 SMNVEV (reference sequence). The CDR3 contains 15 residues. With 3 bases clipped from V and 1 base from J, the junction kept 5 bases outside the gene matches. DNA of the CDR3: TGTGCCAGCAGTTTGAAAGGGGGCTCGAACACTGAAGCTTTCTTT. Translation: CASSLKGGSNTEAFF.